Listed below are T cell receptor beta chains from one sample, sequenced in a study of blood T cells in healthy people across ages. TCRdb analysed the 5' RACE reads with MiXCR anew, one entry per CDR3 protein. The sample has more than 1.4 million distinct CDR3 sequences, 35% to 45% seen once; the top ten hold 7% to 9.5%. Sequencing was performed on blood. Receptors originate from a woman aged 18 to 35 in good health. Each CDR3 is given with its conserved first and last residue. The order of the fields is CDR3 protein, CDR3 DNA, D gene, V gene, J gene, clone size. A D gene is named only where the DNA matches it firmly. Rows give clone size only sometimes, using once, few, many, or a class for an expanded clone.

CSARDSKRAPLYEQYF	TGCAGTGCTAGAGATAGTAAAAGGGCCCCCCTCTACGAGCAGTACTTC	NA	TRBV20-1	TRBJ2-7	few
CASSFTGRIYGYTF	TGTGCCAGCAGTTTCACAGGGAGGATCTATGGCTACACCTTC	NA	TRBV28	TRBJ1-2	few
CSVVREEAFF	TGCAGCGTTGTTAGGGAGGAAGCTTTCTTT	NA	TRBV29-1	TRBJ1-1	NA
CASSQYAADPNTEAFF	TGTGCCAGCAGCCAGTACGCCGCCGACCCAAACACTGAAGCTTTCTTT	NA	TRBV3-1	TRBJ1-1	few
CASSEVGRDNEQFF	TGTGCCAGCAGTGAAGTGGGAAGGGACAATGAGCAGTTCTTC	NA	TRBV6-1	TRBJ2-1	NA
CSCSSGGLLSSYEQYF	TGCAGCTGTTCTAGCGGGGGCCTACTTAGCTCCTACGAGCAGTACTTC	TRBD2	TRBV20-1	TRBJ2-7	few
CASSSLWVRQGVYNEQYF	TGTGCCAGCAGTTCCTTGTGGGTGAGACAGGGGGTTTATAATGAGCAGTACTTC	TRBD1	TRBV12-3/TRBV12-4	TRBJ2-7	NA
CASSYSPMAGGNSPLHF	TGTGCCAGCAGTTACTCCCCGATGGCAGGGGGGAATTCACCCCTCCACTTT	TRBD1	TRBV6-5	TRBJ1-6	NA
CSAAYPSDSNTEAFF	TGCAGCGCTGCGTACCCGTCGGACTCGAACACTGAAGCTTTCTTT	NA	TRBV29-1	TRBJ1-1	NA
CASSKLAGLHNEQYF	TGTGCCAGCAGCAAACTAGCGGGGCTCCACAATGAGCAGTACTTC	TRBD2	TRBV7-2	TRBJ2-7	NA
CAIRGQGLSEQYF	TGTGCCATCAGGGGACAGGGTCTGAGCGAGCAGTACTTC	TRBD1	TRBV10-3	TRBJ2-7	few
CAAQKRTSGSITEETQYF	TGCGCCGCCCAGAAGAGGACTAGCGGGAGTATCACAGAAGAGACCCAGTACTTC	TRBD2	TRBV5-1	TRBJ2-5	NA
CASSLVRGTYEQYF	TGTGCCAGCAGCTTAGTGCGGGGAACCTACGAGCAGTACTTC	NA	TRBV11-2	TRBJ2-7	few
CASSMRLAGGNNEQYF	TGCGCCAGCAGCATGAGACTAGCGGGGGGGAACAATGAGCAGTACTTC	TRBD2	TRBV5-1	TRBJ2-7	NA
CATFRGAFYNEQFF	TGTGCCACCTTTCGGGGGGCTTTCTACAATGAGCAGTTCTTC	NA	TRBV12-3/TRBV12-4	TRBJ2-1	NA
CASSLAGLAGSTYEQYF	TGTGCCAGCAGCTTAGCAGGTCTAGCGGGCTCCACCTACGAGCAGTACTTC	TRBD2	TRBV7-2	TRBJ2-7	NA
CASSSGSGGNEQYF	TGCGCCAGCAGCTCTGGGTCCGGGGGCAACGAGCAGTACTTC	NA	TRBV5-1	TRBJ2-7	NA
CAWSVRGMWTEAFF	TGTGCCTGGAGTGTTAGAGGGATGTGGACTGAAGCTTTCTTT	NA	TRBV30	TRBJ1-1	NA
CASSLPQHGYTF	TGTGCCAGCAGCTTACCGCAGCATGGCTACACCTTC	NA	TRBV7-9	TRBJ1-2	NA
CASTATPYNEQYF	TGTGCCAGCACGGCCACACCCTACAATGAGCAGTACTTC	NA	TRBV6-1	TRBJ2-7	few
CASSPKYGNTEAFF	TGTGCCAGCAGCCCAAAGTATGGGAACACTGAAGCTTTCTTT	NA	TRBV3-1	TRBJ1-1	NA
CAWSVTQGNYEQYF	TGTGCCTGGAGTGTCACCCAGGGAAACTACGAGCAGTACTTC	NA	TRBV30	TRBJ2-7	NA
CSVRGGVGQGAGGYTF	TGCAGCGTTCGCGGAGGGGTGGGACAGGGGGCCGGAGGCTACACCTTC	TRBD1	TRBV29-1	TRBJ1-2	NA
CASTLGITGELFF	TGTGCCAGCACCCTGGGGATCACCGGGGAGCTGTTTTTT	NA	TRBV7-9	TRBJ2-2	NA
CASSSGTEKNIQYF	TGTGCCAGCAGCTCCGGGACGGAAAAAAACATTCAGTACTTC	NA	TRBV3-1	TRBJ2-4	NA
CASSQEMWDREADTQYF	TGTGCCAGCAGCCAAGAAATGTGGGACAGGGAAGCAGATACGCAGTATTTT	TRBD1	TRBV4-2	TRBJ2-3	few
CSAAGGTGARSPLHF	TGCAGTGCCGCCGGTGGGACAGGGGCTCGATCACCCCTCCACTTT	TRBD1	TRBV20-1	TRBJ1-6	NA
CASSLLAPETQYF	TGTGCCAGCAGTCTTCTAGCCCCCGAGACCCAGTACTTC	NA	TRBV12-3/TRBV12-4	TRBJ2-5	few
CSARGGGRTEVRTDTQYF	TGCAGTGCTAGGGGTGGGGGCCGCACGGAGGTTCGCACAGATACGCAGTATTTT	NA	TRBV20-1	TRBJ2-3	many
CASSLRPGTGFHGYTF	TGTGCCAGCAGTCTTCGTCCCGGGACAGGGTTCCACGGCTACACCTTC	TRBD1	TRBV6-6	TRBJ1-2	once
CSASRTSLETQYF	TGCAGTGCTAGTAGGACTAGCTTAGAGACCCAGTACTTC	TRBD2	TRBV20-1	TRBJ2-5	NA
CASSHRWTEETQYF	TGTGCCAGCAGCCACAGGTGGACGGAAGAGACCCAGTACTTC	NA	TRBV14	TRBJ2-5	few
CSADRTGAWEQYF	TGCAGTGCAGACAGGACAGGGGCCTGGGAGCAGTACTTC	TRBD1	TRBV20-1	TRBJ2-4	NA
CASSEAAGAGTDTQYF	TGTGCCAGCAGTGAAGCTGCGGGGGCAGGCACAGATACGCAGTATTTT	NA	TRBV6-1	TRBJ2-3	NA
CSASSTRSADTQYF	TGCAGTGCCAGCAGTACTAGATCTGCAGATACGCAGTATTTT	NA	TRBV20-1	TRBJ2-3	NA
CASSSSLSEQFF	TGTGCCAGCAGCTCATCCCTCTCTGAGCAGTTCTTC	NA	TRBV7-3	TRBJ2-1	few
CASSLRGENTGELFF	TGCGCCAGCAGCTTAAGAGGGGAGAACACCGGGGAGCTGTTTTTT	NA	TRBV5-1	TRBJ2-2	few
CASTAGGPSYNEQFF	TGTGCCAGCACGGCGGGAGGACCCTCCTACAATGAGCAGTTCTTC	TRBD2	TRBV27	TRBJ2-1	few
CASSVDGTGGSYNEQFF	TGTGCCAGCAGCGTAGATGGGACAGGGGGCTCCTACAATGAGCAGTTCTTC	TRBD1	TRBV9	TRBJ2-1	NA
CSAYPRGRDPNEQFF	TGCAGTGCTTATCCCCGCGGGAGGGATCCCAATGAGCAGTTCTTC	TRBD2	TRBV20-1	TRBJ2-1	NA
CASSLGQGSGGYTF	TGCGCCAGCAGCCTCGGACAGGGGTCAGGTGGCTACACCTTC	TRBD1	TRBV5-1	TRBJ1-2	many
CAISDGRVGGNTEAFF	TGTGCCATCAGTGACGGCAGGGTGGGAGGGAACACTGAAGCTTTCTTT	NA	TRBV10-3	TRBJ1-1	NA
CASSPTSGIVNEQFF	TGTGCCAGCAGTCCCACTAGCGGGATTGTAAATGAGCAGTTCTTC	TRBD2	TRBV2	TRBJ2-1	few
CSTADVGNEQFF	TGCAGCACAGCCGATGTCGGCAATGAGCAGTTCTTC	NA	TRBV29-1	TRBJ2-1	NA
CASSPPGGPLLDTQYF	TGTGCCAGCAGCCCCCCCGGGGGGCCGCTTCTGGATACGCAGTATTTT	NA	TRBV28	TRBJ2-3	few
CASRAFNTGELFF	TGTGCCAGCAGGGCCTTCAACACCGGGGAGCTGTTTTTT	NA	TRBV27	TRBJ2-2	NA
CASSGYYYTDTQYF	TGTGCCAGCAGTGGATACTACTACACAGATACGCAGTATTTT	NA	TRBV25-1	TRBJ2-3	NA
CASSAALDRGHLGYTF	TGTGCCAGCAGTGCGGCCTTGGACAGGGGGCATCTTGGCTACACCTTC	TRBD1	TRBV6-1	TRBJ1-2	NA
CASSQLIGRRNNEQFF	TGTGCCAGCAGCCAACTAATCGGGAGGAGGAACAATGAGCAGTTCTTC	TRBD2	TRBV3-1	TRBJ2-1	few
CASSPTTSNEQFF	TGTGCCAGCAGCCCTACTACTAGTAATGAGCAGTTCTTC	NA	TRBV9	TRBJ2-1	NA
CASRTLLDGGQNPYEQYF	TGTGCCAGCAGGACTCTTCTGGACGGGGGACAGAACCCCTACGAGCAGTACTTC	NA	TRBV27	TRBJ2-7	NA
CASSVEQGGGEQFF	TGTGCCAGCAGCGTAGAGCAGGGAGGCGGTGAGCAGTTCTTC	NA	TRBV9	TRBJ2-1	NA
CASRLGDVVTQYF	TGTGCCAGCAGGTTAGGGGACGTTGTGACCCAGTACTTC	NA	TRBV12-3/TRBV12-4	TRBJ2-5	NA
CASSLAGLANDEQYF	TGTGCCAGCAGCTTAGCAGGACTAGCGAACGACGAGCAGTACTTC	TRBD2	TRBV7-2	TRBJ2-7	NA
CASSVGIAGQETQYF	TGTGCCAGCAGCGTAGGTATAGCGGGACAAGAGACCCAGTACTTC	TRBD2	TRBV9	TRBJ2-5	NA
CASRTRGLYNEQFF	TGTGCCAGCAGGACGCGGGGACTATACAATGAGCAGTTCTTC	TRBD2	TRBV2	TRBJ2-1	NA
CASSLNSGTDTQYF	TGTGCCAGCAGCTTAAATTCCGGCACAGATACGCAGTATTTT	NA	TRBV7-8	TRBJ2-3	NA